Below are 27 T cell receptor beta chains sequenced from a single sample in a study of identical twins. MiXCR, applied by TCRdb to the 5' RACE reads, yields one record per CDR3 protein. The table lists 690,000 or so distinct CDR3 sequences, 5.5% to 6.5% of them singletons. The sample consisted of naive T cells sorted from blood. These receptors all come from a man between 18 and 35 years old in good health.

The V call is TRBV10-3, the J call TRBJ1-5; D unresolved. With 1 base removed from V and 6 bases from J, the gap between germline ends came to 16 bases. This CDR3 is built from 16 residues. Germline CDR1 and CDR2: ENHRY and SYGVKD. CDR3 nucleotide sequence: TGTGCCATCAGTGAGTTCCGGGTTCAGATTGGTCAGCCCCAGCATTTT. Translating gives CAISEFRVQIGQPQHF.

This clonotype was recorded many times. CDR3 coding DNA: TGCAGTGCGTCGGGACTAGCGGGATATTTGGAGACCCAGTACTTC. This encodes CSASGLAGYLETQYF. The chain links TRBV20-1 to TRBJ2-5; TRBD2 agrees at 13 bases. J gave up 5 bases and V 6 bases, and 9 bases lay outside the gene matches. This CDR3 comprises 15 residues. Germline CDR1 and CDR2: DFQATT and SNEGSKA (reference sequence).

The sample holds many counts of this clonotype. V is TRBV12-3 or TRBV12-4 and J is TRBJ2-7; 9 nucleotides agree with TRBD2. The CDR3 is made up of 15 amino acids. With 6 bases clipped from V and 4 bases from J, the junction kept 10 bases outside the gene matches. The CDR3 sequence: CASSGTPGLAYEQYF. The CDR3, as DNA: TGTGCCAGCAGCGGAACACCGGGACTAGCTTACGAGCAGTACTTC.

As for this clonotype: A read error may be the cause here, since a much bigger clone is one base away. The CDR3 carries no conserved terminal phenylalanine or tryptophan, so it likely arises from a read error. This chain links TRBV20-1 with TRBJ2-5; D call uncertain. The CDR3 totals 14 residues. Germline V lookup: CDR1 DFQATT, CDR2 SNEGSKA (reference sequence). Trimming removed 5 bases from V and 5 bases from J, with 18 bases in between. The CDR3 DNA reads TGCAGTGCTCGGCAGGATGAAGGTTCTGAGACCCAGTACCTC. It encodes CSARQDEGSETQYL.

As regards this clonotype: This may arise from a read error, as a much more abundant clone is one base away. A read error is likely, as this CDR3 ends without the conserved phenylalanine or tryptophan. This chain joins TRBV7-9 and TRBJ2-7; D unclear. CDR3 length: 14 residues. V lost 1 base and J 3 bases, leaving 10 bases between the germline ends. Looked up from germline, CDR1 is SEHNR and CDR2 is FQNEAQ (reference sequence). Written as DNA, the CDR3 is TGTGCCAGCAGCTTAGGGGCGACACTCTACGAGCAGTACATC. This sequence encodes CASSLGATLYEQYI.

This clonotype was seen ten or more times. V is TRBV7-2 and J is TRBJ2-4; a weak D match, TRBD2 (6 bases). The CDR3 length is 16 residues. V lost 2 bases, J lost 6 bases, and 17 bases lay in between. The V gene's germline CDR1 is SGHTA and CDR2 FQGNSA. CDR3 amino acids: CASSLIEGPRGNIQYF. Here the CDR3 DNA reads TGTGCCAGCAGCTTAATTGAGGGCCCGCGGGGAAACATTCAGTACTTC.

In its sample, this clonotype was seen many times. V and J are TRBV5-6 and TRBJ2-7, with D possibly matching TRBD1 (5 bases). Trimming stripped 4 bases from V and 5 bases from J, with 10 bases between. Looked up from germline, CDR1 is SGHDT and CDR2 is YYEEEE. The CDR3 sequence is 12 residues long. CDR3 residues: CASSLQGNEQYF. Written as DNA, the CDR3 is TGTGCCAGCAGCCTCCAGGGAAACGAGCAGTACTTC.

The DNA for the CDR3 is TGTGCCAGCAGCAGGGGACAGGGGAATCAGCCCCAGCATTTT. Translated: CASSRGQGNQPQHF. The chain has TRBV12-3 or TRBV12-4 and TRBJ1-5; 10 nucleotides match TRBD1. The length of the CDR3 is 14 residues. Trimming removed 6 bases from V and 4 bases from J; junction bases left unmatched: 3.

Many counts were recorded for this clonotype. The V call is TRBV4-3, the J call TRBJ2-2; 7 nucleotides agree with TRBD2. V lost 0 bases, J lost 7 bases, and 8 bases stayed unmatched. This CDR3 has 16 amino acids. Per the germline V gene, CDR1 is LGHNA and CDR2 is YSLEER. The CDR3 DNA reads as TGCGCCAGCAGCCAAGAAGGGGCAGGGAGGGTCGGGGAGCTGTTTTTT. Translating it yields CASSQEGAGRVGELFF.

This clonotype came up a few times. This chain uses TRBV6-1 with TRBJ2-3; D call uncertain. The CDR3 length is 14 residues. Trimming took 6 bases from V and 2 from J, leaving 12 bases between them. Germline V CDR1 and CDR2: MNHNS, SASEGT. Written as DNA, the CDR3 is TGTGCCAGCAGCCGCCGCCCCACCACAGATACGCAGTATTTT. Translating it yields CASSRRPTTDTQYF.

The chain is built from TRBV10-3 and TRBJ2-7, with unresolved D. Deletions cut 2 bases from V and 3 bases from J, with 11 bases between. The CDR3 has 14 amino acids. CDR1 and CDR2 (germline): ENHRY, SYGVKD. The CDR3, as DNA: TGTGCCATCAGTGAGCATTTACGGCTCTACGAGCAGTACTTC. It yields the protein CAISEHLRLYEQYF.

The sample holds a few counts of this clonotype. The V and J genes are TRBV6-1 and TRBJ2-1; D is possibly TRBD1 (5 bases). V dropped 5 bases and J dropped 4 bases, with 18 bases sitting between them. Germline values: CDR1 MNHNS, CDR2 SASEGT. This CDR3 comprises 16 residues. This CDR3 is CASSTTALGLYNEQFF. For the CDR3, the DNA is TGTGCCAGCAGTACGACAGCCCTTGGGTTATACAATGAGCAGTTCTTC.

This chain links TRBV14 with TRBJ2-7; D unclear. Germline CDR1 reads SGHDN; CDR2 reads FVKESK. V lost 0 bases to trimming and J lost 5 bases, with 8 bases between them. This CDR3 is 13 amino acids long. The DNA for the CDR3 is TGTGCCAGCAGCCAAGATCCGGTAGACGAGCAGTACTTC. Its protein is CASSQDPVDEQYF.

In its sample, this clonotype was seen a few times. The rearrangement uses TRBV20-1 and TRBJ1-1; 7 bases are shared with TRBD1. This CDR3 spans 15 amino acids. Trimming cost V 6 bases and J 0 bases; bases outside gene matches: 10. CDR1 is DFQATT, CDR2 SNEGSKA, per germline (reference sequence). DNA of the CDR3: TGCAGTGCCATTTCGGGACAGAGCATGAACACTGAAGCTTTCTTT. The encoded protein is CSAISGQSMNTEAFF.

This clonotype appeared many times. The CDR3 DNA is TGTGCCAGCAGCCTCAGCGACAGGGCTGGAAACACCATATATTTT. Its protein is CASSLSDRAGNTIYF. The chain employs TRBV6-1 and TRBJ1-3; 7 bases line up with TRBD1. Germline CDR1 MNHNS, CDR2 SASEGT. V was pared by 6 bases and J by 2 bases, with 7 bases of the junction left unmatched. The CDR3 has 15 amino acids.

This clonotype came up many times. The chain is built from TRBV6-2 or TRBV6-3 and TRBJ2-7; the match to TRBD2 covers 9 bases. Losses at the gene ends were 3 bases for V and 6 bases for J; bases not matched to a gene: 18. The germline gives CDR1 MNHEY, CDR2 SVGEGT. The CDR3 is 18 amino acids. CDR3 in DNA: TGTGCCAGCAGTTATCAACCTAGCGGGAACTACCCCATGGTCGAGCAGTACTTC. It is translated as CASSYQPSGNYPMVEQYF.

This clonotype was detected only a few times. J is TRBJ2-7 and V is TRBV6-1, with 7 bases lining up with TRBD1. Germline V gives CDR1 MNHNS, CDR2 SASEGT. The V segment lost 3 bases and the J segment 2 bases; nucleotides outside the gene matches: 4. The CDR3 runs 14 residues. DNA of the CDR3: TGTGCCAGCAGTGACGGGACAGCCACCTACGAGCAGTACGTC. This translates into CASSDGTATYEQYV.

The rearrangement uses TRBV11-2 and TRBJ2-5; D uncertain. The CDR3 runs to 14 residues. Germline-derived CDR1 and CDR2 are SGHAT and FQNNGV. V was clipped by 1 base and J by 5 bases, with 11 bases between them. The CDR3, as DNA: TGTGCCAGCAGCTTAGGTTCCCGTCGGGAGACCCAGTACTTC. Its translation is CASSLGSRRETQYF.

V gene TRBV11-2 combines with J gene TRBJ2-1; 7 positions match TRBD1. The V gene's germline CDR1 is SGHAT and CDR2 FQNNGV. The CDR3 totals 18 residues. J gave up 7 bases and V 0 bases, and 15 bases lay outside the gene matches. CDR3 protein: CASSLDYRDRKIPNEQFF. The CDR3 nucleotides read TGTGCCAGCAGCTTAGATTACCGGGACAGAAAAATACCAAATGAGCAGTTCTTC.

This clonotype was seen a few times. The V call is TRBV5-1, the J call TRBJ1-2, with a weak D call TRBD1 (5 bases). Trimming left V 1 base short and J 0 bases short, with 10 bases between. The CDR3 sequence is 15 residues long. Germline lookup yields CDR1 SGHRS and CDR2 YFSETQ. CDR3 sequence (DNA): TGCGCCAGCAGCTTGAGTAAGGGGCCTAACTATGGCTACACCTTC. Its protein is CASSLSKGPNYGYTF.

This chain connects TRBV20-1 to TRBJ1-1, with 7 bases matching TRBD1. CDR1 and CDR2 from the germline V gene are DFQATT and SNEGSKA (reference sequence). After removal of 5 bases from V and 0 bases from J, the junction contained 3 bases not matched to a gene. The CDR3 extends over 13 amino acids. CDR3 in amino acids: CSAGDSMNTEAFF. The CDR3 coding sequence is TGCAGTGCTGGGGACAGCATGAACACTGAAGCTTTCTTT.

As for this clonotype: With a much larger clone just one base away, this may be a read error. The chain joins TRBV6-2 or TRBV6-3 to TRBJ2-2, with D unresolved. The V gene lost 8 bases and the J gene lost 9 bases, with 10 bases spanning the gap. CDR1 MNHEY and CDR2 SVGEGT come from the germline V gene. The CDR3 has 11 residues. The CDR3 loop is CASLVVRELFF. The DNA for the CDR3 is TGTGCCAGCCTCGTCGTTCGGGAGCTGTTTTTT.

Turning to this clonotype: The missing conserved phenylalanine or tryptophan at the end of this CDR3 makes a read error likely. The chain joins TRBV4-1 to TRBJ2-5, with D unresolved. V was pared by 1 base and J by 4 bases, with 7 bases between. This CDR3 region has 13 residues. CDR1 and CDR2 (germline): MGHRA, YSYEKL. The CDR3 spells CASSQVLLETQYC. DNA of the CDR3: TGCGCCAGCAGCCAAGTACTCCTAGAGACCCAGTACTGC.

This clonotype was seen many times. This rearrangement joins TRBV24-1 to TRBJ2-3; D is undetermined. The CDR3 extends over 14 amino acids. Trimming removed 4 bases from V and 0 bases from J, with 7 bases in between. Per germline, CDR1 KGHDR and CDR2 SFDVKD. DNA of the CDR3: TGTGCCACCAGTGACCCTACAAGCACAGATACGCAGTATTTT. It is translated as CATSDPTSTDTQYF.

This clonotype came up many times. The rearrangement links TRBV12-3 or TRBV12-4 to TRBJ2-2; D call uncertain. This CDR3 is 16 amino acids long. The V end was cut by 1 base, the J end by 5 bases, with 14 bases between. CDR3 DNA: TGTGCCAGCAGTTTAGTTGCGTCCTATTCTACCGGGGAGCTGTTTTTT. Its protein product is CASSLVASYSTGELFF.

This clonotype was counted at least ten times. V and J are TRBV28 and TRBJ2-2; no clear D. Trimming left V 5 bases short and J 4 bases short, with 11 bases between. The CDR3 totals 14 residues. Looked up from germline, CDR1 is MDHEN and CDR2 is SYDVKM. In DNA form, the CDR3 reads TGTGCCAGCAGTCTAATAGATCTCACCGGGGAGCTGTTTTTT. It is translated as CASSLIDLTGELFF.

This clonotype was seen a few times. The chain is built from TRBV9 and TRBJ2-7; no definite D call. V lost 0 bases to trimming and J lost 3 bases, with 13 bases between them. This CDR3 is built from 15 residues. CDR1 is SGDLS and CDR2 is YYNGEE in the germline V gene. CDR3 nucleotides: TGTGCCAGCAGCGTAGATCCGGACCCCAGCTACGAGCAGTACTTC. This codes for CASSVDPDPSYEQYF.